Below, 10 T cell receptor beta chains from the same sample are listed, as sequenced in a study of T cells after yellow fever vaccination. MiXCR, applied by TCRdb to the 5' RACE reads, yields one record per CDR3 protein. The table records 150,000 to 200,000 distinct CDR3 sequences, more than 9.5% of them present only once. The sample was CD8+ T cells sorted from PBMCs, taken 15 days after the yellow fever booster vaccination. The receptors derive from a young man who received the YFV17D yellow fever vaccine.

The chain is built from TRBV27 and TRBJ1-1, with D unresolved. Germline CDR1 MNHEY, CDR2 SMNVEV (reference sequence). V was trimmed by 5 bases and J by 2 bases, leaving 15 bases between them. This CDR3 contains 15 residues. The CDR3 nucleotides are TGTGCCAGCAGTCCCGACTCCGGCCCCAACACTGAAGCTTTCTTT. It is translated as CASSPDSGPNTEAFF.

This clonotype has just a few counts. This sequence joins TRBV9 and TRBJ2-1; 8 bases are shared with TRBD2. The length of the CDR3 is 15 residues. CDR1 SGDLS and CDR2 YYNGEE come from the germline V gene. The V and J ends lost 6 bases and 3 bases, in that order; junction bases with no gene match: 8. CDR3 nucleotide sequence: TGTGCCAGCACACCCGGGGGGGCCTACTACAATGAGCAGTTCTTC. Amino acids: CASTPGGAYYNEQFF.

V usage is TRBV4-1 and J usage is TRBJ2-5; D is perhaps TRBD2 (5 bases). The CDR3 is 15 residues long. Germline loops: CDR1 MGHRA, CDR2 YSYEKL. Trimming pared 5 bases from V and 1 base from J, leaving 14 bases between. DNA for the CDR3: TGCGCCAGCAGCTCAGGATCTAGCCTCCAAGAGACCCAGTACTTC. The encoded protein is CASSSGSSLQETQYF.

This clonotype was counted at least ten times. The CDR3 loop reads CASSDTGGSTDTQYF. CDR3 DNA sequence: TGTGCCAGCAGTGATACGGGGGGAAGCACAGATACGCAGTATTTT. The V and J genes are TRBV6-4 and TRBJ2-3; TRBD2 matches at 7 bases. The CDR3 consists of 15 residues. With V trimmed by 3 bases and J by 0 bases, 3 bases remained unmatched. CDR1 is MRHNA and CDR2 is SNTAGT in the germline V gene.

The chain links TRBV15 to TRBJ2-5, with 7 bases identical to TRBD2. The germline CDR1 and CDR2 sequences are LNHNV and YYDKDF (reference sequence). There are 16 residues in the CDR3. The junction had 10 bases not matched to a gene; V was cut back by 1 base and J by 5 bases. CDR3 loop: CATSRARGGQGETQYF. Here the CDR3 DNA reads TGTGCCACCAGCAGAGCGCGGGGAGGGCAGGGCGAGACCCAGTACTTC.

CDR3 nucleotide sequence: TGTGCCAGCAGCCGTAATCTCGGGACAGACTACGAGCAGTACTTC. Translation: CASSRNLGTDYEQYF. The chain employs TRBV7-6 and TRBJ2-7, with 7 bases lining up with TRBD1. V lost 5 bases to trimming and J lost 3 bases; unmatched junction nucleotides: 10. The CDR3 loop spans 15 amino acids. Germline V lookup: CDR1 SGHVS, CDR2 FNYEAQ.

The chain has TRBV4-1 and TRBJ1-1; D is uncertain. The ends were cut back, 1 base at V and 7 bases at J, with 7 bases in the middle. The length of the CDR3 is 12 residues. Germline assignment: CDR1 MGHRA and CDR2 YSYEKL. The CDR3 DNA follows: TGCGCCAGCAGCCAAGGGGGATTTGAAGCTTTCTTT. It specifies CASSQGGFEAFF.

This clonotype was detected many times. CDR3: CASSSRGTAMNTEAFF. The CDR3 nucleotides are TGTGCCAGCAGCTCCCGGGGGACAGCCATGAACACTGAAGCTTTCTTT. The chain employs TRBV7-9 and TRBJ1-1, with 7 bases lining up with TRBD1. Trimming at V came to 4 bases and at J to 0 bases, leaving 8 bases not matched to a gene. The CDR3 extends over 16 amino acids. Germline CDR1 is SEHNR and CDR2 is FQNEAQ (reference sequence).

J is TRBJ2-3 and V is TRBV4-1, with unresolved D. Germline V gene sequence: CDR1 MGHRA, CDR2 YSYEKL. With 4 bases removed from V and 6 bases from J, the gap between germline ends came to 17 bases. There are 15 residues in the CDR3. CDR3 amino acids: CASSPTYWDGDTQYF. The CDR3 nucleotides are TGCGCCAGCAGCCCGACCTACTGGGATGGGGATACGCAGTATTTT.

CDR3: CASSPDTYEQYF. The CDR3 bases are TGTGCCAGCAGTCCAGATACCTACGAGCAGTACTTC. The rearrangement links TRBV27 to TRBJ2-7; D not certain. There are 12 residues in the CDR3. Trimming cost V 5 bases and J 2 bases, with 7 bases left between them. Looked up from germline, CDR1 is MNHEY and CDR2 is SMNVEV (reference sequence).